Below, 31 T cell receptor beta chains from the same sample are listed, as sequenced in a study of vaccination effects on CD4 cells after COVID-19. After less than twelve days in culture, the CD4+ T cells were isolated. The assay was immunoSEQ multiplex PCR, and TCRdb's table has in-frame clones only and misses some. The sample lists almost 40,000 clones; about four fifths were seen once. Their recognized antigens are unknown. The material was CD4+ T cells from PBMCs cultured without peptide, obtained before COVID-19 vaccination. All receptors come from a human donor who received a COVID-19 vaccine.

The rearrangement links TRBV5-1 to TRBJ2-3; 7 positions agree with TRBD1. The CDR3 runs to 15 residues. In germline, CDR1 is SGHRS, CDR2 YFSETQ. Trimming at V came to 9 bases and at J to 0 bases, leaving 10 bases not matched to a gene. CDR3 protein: CATSESGGSTDTQYF. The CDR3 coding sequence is TGCGCCACCTCGGAGTCAGGGGGTAGCACAGATACGCAGTATTTT.

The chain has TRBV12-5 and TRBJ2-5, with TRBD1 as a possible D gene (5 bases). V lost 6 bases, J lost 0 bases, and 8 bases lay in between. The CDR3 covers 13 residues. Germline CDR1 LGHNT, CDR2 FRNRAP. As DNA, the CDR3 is TGTGCTAGTGGCTCAGGGTACCAAGAGACCCAGTACTTC. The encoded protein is CASGSGYQETQYF.

The CDR3 bases are TGTGCCAGCAGTGGAGTTGGGGATACGCAGTATTTT. Residues: CASSGVGDTQYF. J is TRBJ2-3 and V is TRBV9, with no clear D. Per germline, CDR1 SGDLS and CDR2 YYNGEE. This CDR3 contains 12 residues. The V end was cut by 5 bases, the J end by 6 bases, with 10 bases between.

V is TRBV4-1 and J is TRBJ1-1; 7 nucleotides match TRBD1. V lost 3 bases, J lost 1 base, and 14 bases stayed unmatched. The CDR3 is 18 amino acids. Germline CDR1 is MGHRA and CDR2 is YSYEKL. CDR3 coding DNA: TGCGCCAGCAGCCAGGCCAAACAGGGGTGGGTTGCGAACACTGAAGCTTTCTTT. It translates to CASSQAKQGWVANTEAFF.

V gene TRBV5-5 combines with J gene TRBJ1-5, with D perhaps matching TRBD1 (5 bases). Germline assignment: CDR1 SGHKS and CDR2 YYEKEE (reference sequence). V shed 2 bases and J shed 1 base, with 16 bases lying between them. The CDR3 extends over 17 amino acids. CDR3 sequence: CASSFSPGTVSNQPQHF. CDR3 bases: TGTGCCAGCAGCTTTTCACCCGGGACGGTGAGCAATCAGCCCCAGCATTTT.

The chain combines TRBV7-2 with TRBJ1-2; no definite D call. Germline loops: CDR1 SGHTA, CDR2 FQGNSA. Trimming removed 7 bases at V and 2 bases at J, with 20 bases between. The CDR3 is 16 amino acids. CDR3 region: CASNPGPAAGNYGYTF. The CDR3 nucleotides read TGTGCCAGCAACCCCGGCCCGGCAGCAGGAAACTATGGCTACACCTTC.

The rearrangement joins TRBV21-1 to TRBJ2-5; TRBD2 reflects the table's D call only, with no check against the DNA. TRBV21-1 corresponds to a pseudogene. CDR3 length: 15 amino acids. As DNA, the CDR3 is TGTGCCAGCAGCAAAATAGTCGGGGACCAAGAGACCCAGTACTTC. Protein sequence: CASSKIVGDQETQYF.

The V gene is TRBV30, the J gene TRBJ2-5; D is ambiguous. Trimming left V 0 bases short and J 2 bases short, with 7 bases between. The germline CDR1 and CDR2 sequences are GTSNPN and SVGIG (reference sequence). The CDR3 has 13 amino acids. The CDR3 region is CAWSVNVQETQYF. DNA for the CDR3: TGTGCCTGGAGTGTGAACGTTCAAGAGACCCAGTACTTC.

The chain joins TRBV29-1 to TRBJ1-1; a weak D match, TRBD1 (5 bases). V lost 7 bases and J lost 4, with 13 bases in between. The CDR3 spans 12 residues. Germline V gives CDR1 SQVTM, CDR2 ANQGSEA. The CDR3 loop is CSATDSVTEAFF. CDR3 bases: TGCAGCGCCACAGACAGCGTCACTGAAGCTTTCTTT.

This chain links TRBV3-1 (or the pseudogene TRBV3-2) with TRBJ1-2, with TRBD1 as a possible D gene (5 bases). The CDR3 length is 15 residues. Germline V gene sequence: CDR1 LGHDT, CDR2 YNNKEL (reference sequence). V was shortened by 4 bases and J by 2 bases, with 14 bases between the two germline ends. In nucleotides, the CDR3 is TGTGCCAGCAGCCCCGGGCGGGGCACAAACTATGGCTACACCTTC. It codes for CASSPGRGTNYGYTF.

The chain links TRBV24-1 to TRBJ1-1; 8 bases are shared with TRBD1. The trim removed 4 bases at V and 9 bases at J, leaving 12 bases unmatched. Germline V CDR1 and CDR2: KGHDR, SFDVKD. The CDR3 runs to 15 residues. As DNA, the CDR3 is TGTGCCACCAGTGACCTCCTCAGGACAGGGAGTAAAGCTTTCTTT. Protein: CATSDLLRTGSKAFF.

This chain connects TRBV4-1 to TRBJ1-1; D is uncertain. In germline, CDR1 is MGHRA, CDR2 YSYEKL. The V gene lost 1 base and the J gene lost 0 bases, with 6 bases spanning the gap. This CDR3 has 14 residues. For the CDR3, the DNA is TGCGCCAGCAGCCAAGTCCCCCTGAACACTGAAGCTTTCTTT. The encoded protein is CASSQVPLNTEAFF.

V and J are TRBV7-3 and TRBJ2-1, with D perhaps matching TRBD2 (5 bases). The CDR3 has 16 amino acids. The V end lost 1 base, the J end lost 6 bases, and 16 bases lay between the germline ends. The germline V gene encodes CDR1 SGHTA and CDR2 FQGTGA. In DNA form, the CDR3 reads TGTGCCAGCAGCTTAATACCACAGCGCGGGTCCAATGAGCAGTTCTTC. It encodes CASSLIPQRGSNEQFF.

CDR3 DNA sequence: TGTGCCAGCAGTTATACCGGGACAGGGAATCCCTTCAATCAGCCCCAGCATTTT. It codes for CASSYTGTGNPFNQPQHF. This sequence joins TRBV6-2 or TRBV6-3 and TRBJ1-5; 9 bases are a match to TRBD1. Germline V CDR1 and CDR2: MNHEY, SVGEGT. The V gene end was trimmed by 3 bases and the J gene end by 3 bases; junction bases not matched to a gene: 12. The CDR3 has 18 residues.

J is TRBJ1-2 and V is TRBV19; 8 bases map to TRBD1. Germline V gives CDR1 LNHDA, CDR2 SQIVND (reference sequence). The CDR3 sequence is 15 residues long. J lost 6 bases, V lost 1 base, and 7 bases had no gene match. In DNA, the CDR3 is TGTGCCAGTAGTATAGCCCTGACAGGGGCGAATGGCTACACCTTC. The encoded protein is CASSIALTGANGYTF.

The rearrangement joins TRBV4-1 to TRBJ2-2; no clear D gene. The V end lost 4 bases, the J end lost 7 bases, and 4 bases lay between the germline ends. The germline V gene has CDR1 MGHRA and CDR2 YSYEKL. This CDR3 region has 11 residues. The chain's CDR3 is CASSLHGELFF. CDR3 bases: TGCGCCAGCAGCCTCCACGGGGAGCTGTTTTTT.

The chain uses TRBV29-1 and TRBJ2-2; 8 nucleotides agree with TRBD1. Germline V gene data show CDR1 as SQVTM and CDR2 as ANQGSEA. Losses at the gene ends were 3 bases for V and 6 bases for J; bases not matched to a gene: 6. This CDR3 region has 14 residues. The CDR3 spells CSVDGDRRAGELFF. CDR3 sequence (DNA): TGCAGCGTTGACGGGGACAGGCGAGCCGGGGAGCTGTTTTTT.

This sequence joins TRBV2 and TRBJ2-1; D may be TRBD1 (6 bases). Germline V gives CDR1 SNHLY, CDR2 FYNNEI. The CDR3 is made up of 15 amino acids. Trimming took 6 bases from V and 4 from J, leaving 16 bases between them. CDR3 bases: TGTGCCAGCAGACAACAGGGTAGCAATTACAATGAGCAGTTCTTC. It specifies CASRQQGSNYNEQFF.

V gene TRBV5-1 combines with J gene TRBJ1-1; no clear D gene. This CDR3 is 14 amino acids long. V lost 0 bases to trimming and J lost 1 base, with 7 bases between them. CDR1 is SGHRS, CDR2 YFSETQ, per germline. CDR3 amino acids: CASSLETGNTEAFF. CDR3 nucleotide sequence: TGCGCCAGCAGCTTGGAGACTGGGAACACTGAAGCTTTCTTT.

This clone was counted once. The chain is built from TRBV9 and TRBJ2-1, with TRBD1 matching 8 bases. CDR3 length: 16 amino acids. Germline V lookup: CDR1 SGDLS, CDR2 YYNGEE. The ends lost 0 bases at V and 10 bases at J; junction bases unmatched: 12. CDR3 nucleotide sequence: TGTGCCAGCAGCGTAGCTCCCGGGACAGGCCAAGGGGAGCAGTTCTTC. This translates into CASSVAPGTGQGEQFF.

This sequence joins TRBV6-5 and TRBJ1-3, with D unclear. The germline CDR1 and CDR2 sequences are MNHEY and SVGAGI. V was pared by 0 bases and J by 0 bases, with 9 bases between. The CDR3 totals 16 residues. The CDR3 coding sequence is TGTGCCAGCAGTTACTCCCAGATTGACTCTGGAAACACCATATATTTT. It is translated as CASSYSQIDSGNTIYF.

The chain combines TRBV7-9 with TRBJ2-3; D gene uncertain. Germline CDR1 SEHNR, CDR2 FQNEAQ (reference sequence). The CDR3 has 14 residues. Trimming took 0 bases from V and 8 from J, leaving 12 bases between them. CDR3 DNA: TGTGCCAGCAGCTTAGCGACGGGTGGAGTTACGCAGTATTTT. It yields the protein CASSLATGGVTQYF.

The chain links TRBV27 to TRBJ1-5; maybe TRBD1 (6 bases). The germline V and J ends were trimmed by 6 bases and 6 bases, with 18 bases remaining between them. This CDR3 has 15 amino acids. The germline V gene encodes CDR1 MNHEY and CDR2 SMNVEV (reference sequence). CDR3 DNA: TGTGCCAGCAGATCTGGGGGAGGGGGTAGTCAGCCCCAGCATTTT. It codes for CASRSGGGGSQPQHF.

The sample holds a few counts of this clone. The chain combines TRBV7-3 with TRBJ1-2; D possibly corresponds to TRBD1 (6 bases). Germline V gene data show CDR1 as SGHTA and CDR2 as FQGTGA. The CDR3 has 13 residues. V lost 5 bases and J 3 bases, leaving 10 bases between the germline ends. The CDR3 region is CASSQDRDYGYTF. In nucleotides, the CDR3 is TGTGCCAGCAGCCAGGACAGAGACTATGGCTACACCTTC.

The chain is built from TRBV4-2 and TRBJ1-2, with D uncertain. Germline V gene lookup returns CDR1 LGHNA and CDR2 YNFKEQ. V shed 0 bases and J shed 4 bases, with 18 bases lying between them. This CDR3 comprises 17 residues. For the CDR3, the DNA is TGTGCCAGCAGCCAAGATGTAGCGAAGGGTAATGCCTATGGCTACACCTTC. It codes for CASSQDVAKGNAYGYTF.

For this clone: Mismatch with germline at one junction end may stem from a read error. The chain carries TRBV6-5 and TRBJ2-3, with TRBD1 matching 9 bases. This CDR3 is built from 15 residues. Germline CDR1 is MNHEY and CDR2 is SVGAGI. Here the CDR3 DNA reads TGTGCCAGTAGTTACACAGGGGGCAGAACAGATACGCAGTATTTT. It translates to CASSYTGGRTDTQYF.

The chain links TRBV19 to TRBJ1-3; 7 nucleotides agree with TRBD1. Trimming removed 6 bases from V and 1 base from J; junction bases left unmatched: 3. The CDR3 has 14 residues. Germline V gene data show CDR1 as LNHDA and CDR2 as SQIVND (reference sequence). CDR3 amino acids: CASRIRGSGNTIYF. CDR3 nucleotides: TGTGCCAGTAGAATCAGGGGGTCTGGAAACACCATATATTTT. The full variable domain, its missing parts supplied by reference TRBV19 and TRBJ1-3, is DGGITQSPKYLFRKEGQNVTLSCEQNLNHDAMYWYRQDPGQGLRLIYYSQIVNDFQKGDIAEGYSVSREKKESFPLTVTSAQKNPTAFYLCASRIRGSGNTIYFGEGSWLTVV.

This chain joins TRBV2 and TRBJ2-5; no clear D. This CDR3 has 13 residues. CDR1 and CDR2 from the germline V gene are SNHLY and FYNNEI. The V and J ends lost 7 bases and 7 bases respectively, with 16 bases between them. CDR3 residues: CASKTLSARTQYF. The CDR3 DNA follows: TGTGCCAGCAAGACCTTATCGGCTCGGACCCAGTACTTC.

The CDR3 reads CASSRQTKVYSNQPQHF. CDR3 coding DNA: TGTGCCAGCAGCCGACAAACCAAGGTATATAGCAATCAGCCCCAGCATTTT. This chain uses TRBV28 with TRBJ1-5; D ambiguous. The CDR3 loop spans 17 amino acids. Germline lookup yields CDR1 MDHEN and CDR2 SYDVKM. Trimming left V 6 bases short and J 0 bases short, with 18 bases between.

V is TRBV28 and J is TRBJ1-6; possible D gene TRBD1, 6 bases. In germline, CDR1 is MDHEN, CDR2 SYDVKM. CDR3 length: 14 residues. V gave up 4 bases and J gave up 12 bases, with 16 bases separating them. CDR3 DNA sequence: TGTGCCAGCAGTTATCCGACAGGTTGGAAACCCCTCCACTTT. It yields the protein CASSYPTGWKPLHF.

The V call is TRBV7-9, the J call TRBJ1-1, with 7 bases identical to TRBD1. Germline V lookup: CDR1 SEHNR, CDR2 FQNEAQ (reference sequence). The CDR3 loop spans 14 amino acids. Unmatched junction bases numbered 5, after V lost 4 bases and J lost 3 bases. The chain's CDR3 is CASSSSRGHTEAFF. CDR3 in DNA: TGTGCCAGCAGCTCGTCGAGGGGGCACACTGAAGCTTTCTTT.